This TCR beta chain was found in a study of T-cell memory formation after mild COVID-19 (dated by TCRdb to 2020 to 2022). With regard to the full study: Most TCR sequence clusters were specific to one of the two donors. Longitudinal TCRalpha and TCRbeta repertoire sequencing tracked T-cell clones expanding and contracting after mild COVID-19 in a couple of donors. Two young, previously healthy adult volunteers, one female and one male, were included in the cohort. The paper as a whole reports these results and caveats: Balanced CD4/CD8 phenotypes were observed for clones contracting from day 15 to 85, whereas a bias towards CD4+ was observed for a second wave of clones expanding from day 15 to 37. Some responding clones were detected in pre-infection memory, which suggested that pre-existing cross-reactive memory T cells had joined the SARS-CoV-2 response. The second-wave clones that peaked on day 37 were not confirmed to be SARS-CoV-2 specific. Only two mild cases were covered by the study, and larger cohorts that include severe cases with pre-infection samples were considered necessary. Contracting CD4+ clones appeared mostly in the CM and EM memory subsets, whereas CD8+ clones were enriched in EMRA.

This clonotype was observed a handful of times. It lacks a known antigen. No much larger clone is present one base from it, and per-base qualities are unavailable. Sequences MGHRA (CDR1) and YSYEKL (CDR2) are obtained from the germline V gene. The CDR3 spans 16 residues, from the cysteine through the phenylalanine. Just CDR3 DNA is preserved here, 48 bases in frame from base 1. V is pared back by 6 bases and J by 2 bases, with 19 bases lying between the germline termini. Ficoll-Paque density gradient centrifugation was the method used to isolate PBMCs. Sequencing was performed on an Illumina NovaSeq 6000. TCRalpha and TCRbeta cDNA libraries were constructed by 5'RACE with constant-segment primers, with sample barcodes and unique molecular identifiers being introduced. RNA was extracted from every sample with Trizol reagent. The libraries were amplified in two PCR steps, and the second step added a second sample barcode and Illumina TruSeq adapters. The libraries were sequenced on an Illumina NovaSeq using 2 x 150 bp paired-end reads. The source study handled its data this way. The reads were demultiplexed and collapsed into UMI-guided consensus sequences using migec v1.2.7. Using mixcr v2.1.11, the UMI consensuses were aligned to TRA and TRB V and J templates and assembled into clonotypes. Clonotypes were classified as expanded or contracted when called significant by both edgeR and NoisET, with noise models trained on biological replicates. For edgeR calls, the thresholds were a false discovery rate-adjusted p below 0.01 and a log2 fold-change of 1. As an exploratory analysis of dynamics, max-normalized trajectories of the 1000 most abundant clonotypes were examined with PCA combined with hierarchical clustering. Separately sequenced CD4+ and CD8+ repertoires were used to assign the CD4 or CD8 phenotype of responding clones. TCRdb applied fastp at Q25 and MiXCR to the public reads, then kept only in-frame beta chains. Every CDR3 protein is listed once, alongside the most common genes and DNA of its rows. These V and J calls originate from TCRdb's pipeline instead of the authors' own analysis. This sample has nearly 250,000 distinct CDR3 sequences in its table, and 15% to 19% of those were observed once. The top ten hold less than 2.5% of the sample.

The V and J segments used are TRBV4-1 and TRBJ1-2; tentative D gene TRBD1, with 6 bases matching. This TCR derives from an adult woman who had mild COVID-19 (a few samples of this study predate the infection). The sample titles of this study are shuffled in the database, so cell type and time point are left out; the donor was told from shared clones. The sample was PBMCs or a T cell subset sorted from them (not recorded which). The CDR3 region has the sequence CASSRQENLLNYGYTF. In nucleotide form, the sequence is TGCGCCAGCAGTCGACAGGAGAATTTACTGAACTATGGCTACACCTTC.